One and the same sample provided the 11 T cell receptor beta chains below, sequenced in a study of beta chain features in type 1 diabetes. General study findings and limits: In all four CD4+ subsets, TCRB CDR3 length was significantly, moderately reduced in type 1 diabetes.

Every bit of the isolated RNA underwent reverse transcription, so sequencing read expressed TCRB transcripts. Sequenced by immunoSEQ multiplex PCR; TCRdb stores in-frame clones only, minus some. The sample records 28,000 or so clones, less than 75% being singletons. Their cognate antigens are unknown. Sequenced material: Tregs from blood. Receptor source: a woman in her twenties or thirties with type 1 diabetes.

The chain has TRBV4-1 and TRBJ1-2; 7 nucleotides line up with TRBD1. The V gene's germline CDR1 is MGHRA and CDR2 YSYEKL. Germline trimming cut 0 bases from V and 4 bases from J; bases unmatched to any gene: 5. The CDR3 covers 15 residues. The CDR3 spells CASSQEWDSSYGYTF. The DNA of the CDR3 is TGCGCCAGCAGCCAAGAATGGGACAGCTCCTATGGCTACACCTTC.

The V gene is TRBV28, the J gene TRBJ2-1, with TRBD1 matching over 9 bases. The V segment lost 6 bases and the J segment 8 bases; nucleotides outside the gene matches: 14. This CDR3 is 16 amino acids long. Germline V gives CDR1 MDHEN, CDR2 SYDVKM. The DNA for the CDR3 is TGTGCCAGCAGACCCTTTACAGGGGGCGATTTCTATGAGCAGTTCTTC. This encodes CASRPFTGGDFYEQFF.

The CDR3 DNA reads TGCAGTGCTACCCCAGCCTACGAGCAGTACTTC. This translates into CSATPAYEQYF. The chain recombines TRBV20-1 with TRBJ2-7; no clear D gene. The CDR3 consists of 11 residues. The V and J ends lost 4 bases and 2 bases respectively, with 6 bases between them. Germline V lookup: CDR1 DFQATT, CDR2 SNEGSKA (reference sequence).

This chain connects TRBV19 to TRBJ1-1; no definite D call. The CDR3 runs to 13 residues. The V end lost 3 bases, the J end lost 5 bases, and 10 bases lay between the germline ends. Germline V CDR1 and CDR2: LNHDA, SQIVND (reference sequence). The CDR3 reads CASSIDGLTEAFF. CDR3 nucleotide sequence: TGTGCCAGTAGTATCGATGGGCTGACTGAAGCTTTCTTT.

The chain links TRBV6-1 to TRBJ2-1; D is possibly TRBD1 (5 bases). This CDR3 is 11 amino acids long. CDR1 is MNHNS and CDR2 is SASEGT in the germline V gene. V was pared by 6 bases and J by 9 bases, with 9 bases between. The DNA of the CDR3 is TGTGCCAGCAGCAGGGTACCTGAGCAGTTCTTC. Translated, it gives CASSRVPEQFF.

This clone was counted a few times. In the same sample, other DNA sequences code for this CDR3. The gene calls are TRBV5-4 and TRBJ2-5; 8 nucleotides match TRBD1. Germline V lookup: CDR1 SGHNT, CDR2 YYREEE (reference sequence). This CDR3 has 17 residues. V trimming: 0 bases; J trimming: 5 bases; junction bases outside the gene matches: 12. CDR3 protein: CASSLVVRQGAGETQYF. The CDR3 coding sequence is TGTGCCAGCAGCTTGGTCGTGCGGCAGGGGGCCGGGGAGACCCAGTACTTC.

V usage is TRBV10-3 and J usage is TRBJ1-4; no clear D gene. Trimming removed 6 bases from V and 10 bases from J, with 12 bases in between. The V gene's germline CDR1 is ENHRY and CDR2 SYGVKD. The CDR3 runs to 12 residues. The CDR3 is CAIRPDNGKLFF. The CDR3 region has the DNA TGTGCCATCAGGCCCGACAACGGAAAACTGTTTTTT.

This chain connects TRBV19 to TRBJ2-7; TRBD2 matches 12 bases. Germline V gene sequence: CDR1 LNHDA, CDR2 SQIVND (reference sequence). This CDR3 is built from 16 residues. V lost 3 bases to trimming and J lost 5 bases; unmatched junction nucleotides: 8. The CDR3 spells CASSIGLAGGLNEQYF. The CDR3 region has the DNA TGTGCCAGTAGTATCGGGCTAGCGGGAGGGCTGAACGAGCAGTACTTC.

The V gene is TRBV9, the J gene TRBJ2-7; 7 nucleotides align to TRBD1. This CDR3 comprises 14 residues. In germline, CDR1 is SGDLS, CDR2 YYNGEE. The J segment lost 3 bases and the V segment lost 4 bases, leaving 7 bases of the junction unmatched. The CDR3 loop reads CASSSTGTVYEQYF. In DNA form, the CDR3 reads TGTGCCAGCAGCTCCACCGGGACAGTCTACGAGCAGTACTTC. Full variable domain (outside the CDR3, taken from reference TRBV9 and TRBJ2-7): DSGVTQTPKHLITATGQRVTLRCSPRSGDLSVYWYQQSLDQGLQFLIQYYNGEERAKGNILERFSAQQFPDLHSELNLSSLELGDSALYFCASSSTGTVYEQYFGPGTRLTVT.

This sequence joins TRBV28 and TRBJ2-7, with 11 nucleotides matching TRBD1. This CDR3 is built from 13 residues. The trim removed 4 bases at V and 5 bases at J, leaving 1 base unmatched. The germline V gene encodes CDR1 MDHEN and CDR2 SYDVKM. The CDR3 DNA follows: TGTGCCAGCAGTTCGGGACAGGGGGACGAGCAGTACTTC. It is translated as CASSSGQGDEQYF.

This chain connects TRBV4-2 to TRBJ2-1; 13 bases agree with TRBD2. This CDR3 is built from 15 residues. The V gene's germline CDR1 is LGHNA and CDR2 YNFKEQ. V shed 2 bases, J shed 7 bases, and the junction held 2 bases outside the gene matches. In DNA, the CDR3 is TGTGCCAGCAGCCAAACTAGCGGGAGGGGGAATGAGCAGTTCTTC. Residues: CASSQTSGRGNEQFF.